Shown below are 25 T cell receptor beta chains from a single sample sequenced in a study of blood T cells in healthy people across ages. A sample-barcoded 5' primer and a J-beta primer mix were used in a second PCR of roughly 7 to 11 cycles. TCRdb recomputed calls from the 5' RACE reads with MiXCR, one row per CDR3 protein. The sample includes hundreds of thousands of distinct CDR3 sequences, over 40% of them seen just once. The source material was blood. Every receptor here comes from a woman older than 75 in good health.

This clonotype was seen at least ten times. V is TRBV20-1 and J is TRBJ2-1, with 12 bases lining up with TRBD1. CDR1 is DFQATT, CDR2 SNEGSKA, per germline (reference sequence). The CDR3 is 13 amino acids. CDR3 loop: CSVRDRGRRQQFF. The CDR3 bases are TGCAGCGTCCGGGACAGGGGGCGTAGACAGCAGTTCTTC.

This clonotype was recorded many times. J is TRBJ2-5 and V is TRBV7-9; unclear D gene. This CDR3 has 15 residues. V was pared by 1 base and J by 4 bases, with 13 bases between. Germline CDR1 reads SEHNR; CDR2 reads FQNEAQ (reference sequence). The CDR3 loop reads CASSLGGKPLETQYF. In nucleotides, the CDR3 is TGTGCCAGCAGCTTAGGCGGAAAGCCTCTAGAGACCCAGTACTTC.

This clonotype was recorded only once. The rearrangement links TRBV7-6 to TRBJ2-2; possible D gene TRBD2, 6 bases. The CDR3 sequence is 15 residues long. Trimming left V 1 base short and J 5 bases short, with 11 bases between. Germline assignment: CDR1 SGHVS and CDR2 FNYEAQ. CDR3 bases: TGTGCCAGCAGCTTAGTCGGGAGTGGTACCGGGGAGCTGTTTTTT. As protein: CASSLVGSGTGELFF.

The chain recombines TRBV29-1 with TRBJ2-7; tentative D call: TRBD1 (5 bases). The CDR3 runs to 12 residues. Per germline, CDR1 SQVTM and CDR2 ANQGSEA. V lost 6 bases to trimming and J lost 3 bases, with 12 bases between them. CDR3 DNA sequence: TGCAGCGTACAGGACGCTCTCTACGAGCAGTACTTC. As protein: CSVQDALYEQYF.

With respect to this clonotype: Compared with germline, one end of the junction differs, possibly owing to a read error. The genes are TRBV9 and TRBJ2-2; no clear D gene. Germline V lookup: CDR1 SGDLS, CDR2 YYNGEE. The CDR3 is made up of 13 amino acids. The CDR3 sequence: CASSTQDTEELFF. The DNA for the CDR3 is TGTGCCAGCAGCACCCAAGACACCGAGGAGCTGTTTTTT.

The chain's CDR3 is CASSFGGLSGGYTF. CDR3 bases: TGTGCCAGCAGTTTTGGGGGTTTGAGTGGTGGCTACACCTTC. J is TRBJ1-2 and V is TRBV27; the D gene is possibly TRBD1 (5 bases). The CDR3 sequence is 14 residues long. The germline CDR1 and CDR2 sequences are MNHEY and SMNVEV (reference sequence). Trimming took 3 bases from V and 7 from J, leaving 15 bases between them.

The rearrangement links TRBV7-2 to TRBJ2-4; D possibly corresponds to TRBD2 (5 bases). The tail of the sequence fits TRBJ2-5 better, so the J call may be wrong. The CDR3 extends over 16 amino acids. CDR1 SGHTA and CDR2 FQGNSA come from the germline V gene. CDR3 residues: CASSLLISGTRETQYF. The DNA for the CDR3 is TGTGCCAGCAGCCTACTAATAAGCGGCACTCGAGAGACCCAGTACTTC.

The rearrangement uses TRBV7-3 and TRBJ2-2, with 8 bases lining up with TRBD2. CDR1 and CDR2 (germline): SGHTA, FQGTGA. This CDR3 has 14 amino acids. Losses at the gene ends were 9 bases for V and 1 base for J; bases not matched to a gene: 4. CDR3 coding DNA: TGTGCCAGTAGCGGGGTGATGAACACCGGGGAGCTGTTTTTT. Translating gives CASSGVMNTGELFF.

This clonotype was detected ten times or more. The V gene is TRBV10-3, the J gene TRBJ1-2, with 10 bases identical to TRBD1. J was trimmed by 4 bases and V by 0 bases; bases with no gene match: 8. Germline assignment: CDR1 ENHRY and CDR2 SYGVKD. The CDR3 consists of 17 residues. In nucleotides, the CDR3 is TGTGCCATCAGTGAGTCGAGACAGGGGGCCGGAGGCTATGGCTACACCTTC. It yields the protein CAISESRQGAGGYGYTF.

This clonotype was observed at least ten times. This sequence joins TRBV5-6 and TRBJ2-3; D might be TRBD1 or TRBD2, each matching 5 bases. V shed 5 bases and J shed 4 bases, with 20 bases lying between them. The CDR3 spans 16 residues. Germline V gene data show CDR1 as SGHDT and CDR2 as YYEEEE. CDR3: CASRREGTHHPDTQYF. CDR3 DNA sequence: TGTGCCAGCAGGAGAGAAGGGACCCACCACCCAGATACGCAGTATTTT.

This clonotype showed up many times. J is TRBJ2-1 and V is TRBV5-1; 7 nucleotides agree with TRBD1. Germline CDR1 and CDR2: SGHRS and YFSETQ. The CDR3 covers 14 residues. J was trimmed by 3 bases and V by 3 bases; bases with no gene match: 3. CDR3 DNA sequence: TGCGCCAGCAGCTCTTCAGGGGGCTACAATGAGCAGTTCTTC. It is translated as CASSSSGGYNEQFF.

The CDR3 region has the DNA TGTGCCAGCAAAAAAGGGAGTGTCGCAGATACGCAGTATTTT. This translates into CASKKGSVADTQYF. The J gene is TRBJ2-3, the V gene TRBV12-3 or TRBV12-4, with D tentatively TRBD2 (5 bases). The ends were cut back, 7 bases at V and 4 bases at J, with 15 bases in the middle. This CDR3 contains 14 residues.

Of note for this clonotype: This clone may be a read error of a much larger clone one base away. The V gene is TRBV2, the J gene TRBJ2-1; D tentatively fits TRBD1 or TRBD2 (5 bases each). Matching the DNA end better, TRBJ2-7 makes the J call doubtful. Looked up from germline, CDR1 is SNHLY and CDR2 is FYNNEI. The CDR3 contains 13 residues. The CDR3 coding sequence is TGTGCCAGCAGTGAAAATCGGGGCAATGAGCAGTACTTC. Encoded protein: CASSENRGNEQYF.

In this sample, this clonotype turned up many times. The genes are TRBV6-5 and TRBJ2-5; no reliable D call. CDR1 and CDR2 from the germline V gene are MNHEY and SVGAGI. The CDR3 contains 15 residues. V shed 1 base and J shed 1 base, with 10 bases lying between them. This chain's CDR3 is CASSYFGRLQETQYF. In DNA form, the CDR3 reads TGTGCCAGCAGTTACTTCGGACGGCTCCAAGAGACCCAGTACTTC.

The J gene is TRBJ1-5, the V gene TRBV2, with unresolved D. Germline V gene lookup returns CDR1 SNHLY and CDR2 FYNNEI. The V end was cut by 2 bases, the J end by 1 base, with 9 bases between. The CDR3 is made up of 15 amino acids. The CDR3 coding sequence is TGTGCCAGCAGTGAAAACGAGCTAAGCAATCAGCCCCAGCATTTT. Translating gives CASSENELSNQPQHF.

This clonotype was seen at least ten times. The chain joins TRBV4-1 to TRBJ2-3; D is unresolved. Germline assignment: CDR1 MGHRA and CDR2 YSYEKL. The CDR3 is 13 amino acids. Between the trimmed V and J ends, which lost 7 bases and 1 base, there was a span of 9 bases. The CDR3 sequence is CASNLPGTDTQYF. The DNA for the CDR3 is TGCGCCAGCAACCTCCCCGGCACAGATACGCAGTATTTT.

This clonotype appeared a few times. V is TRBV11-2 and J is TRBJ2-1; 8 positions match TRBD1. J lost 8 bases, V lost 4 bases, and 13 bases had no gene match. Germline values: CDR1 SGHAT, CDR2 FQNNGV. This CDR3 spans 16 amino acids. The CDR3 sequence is CASSSIRGPRADEQFF. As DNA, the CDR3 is TGTGCCAGCAGCTCCATCAGGGGGCCACGGGCGGATGAGCAGTTCTTC.

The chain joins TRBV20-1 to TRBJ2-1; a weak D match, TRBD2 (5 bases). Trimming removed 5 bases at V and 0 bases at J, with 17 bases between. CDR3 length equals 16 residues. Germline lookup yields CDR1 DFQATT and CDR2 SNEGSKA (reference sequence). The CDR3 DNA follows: TGCAGTGCTCGGAGGACGACACAAAGCTCCTACAATGAGCAGTTCTTC. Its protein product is CSARRTTQSSYNEQFF.

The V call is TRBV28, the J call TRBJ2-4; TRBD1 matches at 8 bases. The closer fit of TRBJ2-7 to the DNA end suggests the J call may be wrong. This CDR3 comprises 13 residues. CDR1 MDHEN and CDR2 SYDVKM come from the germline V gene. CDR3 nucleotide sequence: TGTGCGACAAAGGCAGGGGGCCATGGCGAGCAGTACTTC. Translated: CATKAGGHGEQYF.

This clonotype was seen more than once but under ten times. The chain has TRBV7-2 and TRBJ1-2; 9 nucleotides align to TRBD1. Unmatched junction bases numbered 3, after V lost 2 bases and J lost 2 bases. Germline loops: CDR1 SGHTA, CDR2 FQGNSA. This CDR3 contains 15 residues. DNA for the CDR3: TGTGCCAGCAGCTTAATGGACAGGGGAAACTATGGCTACACCTTC. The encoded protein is CASSLMDRGNYGYTF.

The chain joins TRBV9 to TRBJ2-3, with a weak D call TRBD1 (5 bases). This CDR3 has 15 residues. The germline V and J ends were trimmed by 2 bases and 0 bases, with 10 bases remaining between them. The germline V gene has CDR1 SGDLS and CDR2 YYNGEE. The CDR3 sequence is CASSVADMSTDTQYF. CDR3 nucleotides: TGTGCCAGCAGCGTTGCGGACATGAGCACAGATACGCAGTATTTT.

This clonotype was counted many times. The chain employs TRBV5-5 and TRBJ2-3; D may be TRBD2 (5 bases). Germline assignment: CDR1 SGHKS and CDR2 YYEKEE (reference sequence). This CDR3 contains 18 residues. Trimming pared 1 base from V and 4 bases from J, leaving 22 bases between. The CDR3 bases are TGTGCCAGCAGCTTGTTCCGTGGAGGCCCTCCAAGTGCAGATACGCAGTATTTT. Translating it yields CASSLFRGGPPSADTQYF.

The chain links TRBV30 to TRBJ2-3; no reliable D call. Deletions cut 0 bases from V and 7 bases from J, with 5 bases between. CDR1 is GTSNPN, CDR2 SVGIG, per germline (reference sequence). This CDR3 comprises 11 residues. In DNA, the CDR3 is TGTGCCTGGAGTGTAGGGAATACGCAGTATTTT. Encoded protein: CAWSVGNTQYF.

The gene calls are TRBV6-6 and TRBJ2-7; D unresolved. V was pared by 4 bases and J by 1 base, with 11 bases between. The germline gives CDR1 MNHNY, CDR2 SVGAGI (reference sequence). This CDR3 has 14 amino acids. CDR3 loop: CASSLGYTSYEQYF. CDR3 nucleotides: TGTGCCAGCAGTTTGGGGTACACGTCCTACGAGCAGTACTTC.

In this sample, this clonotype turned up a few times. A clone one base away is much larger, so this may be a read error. The chain's CDR3 is CASIADLTARGSYNSPLHF. The CDR3 DNA reads as TGTGCCAGCATCGCCGACCTAACTGCGCGGGGATCCTATAATTCACCCCTCCACTTT. The chain has TRBV6-1 and TRBJ1-6; no reliable D call. V was cut by 7 bases and J by 1 base, with 23 bases left in between. The CDR3 has 19 amino acids. Germline V lookup: CDR1 MNHNS, CDR2 SASEGT.